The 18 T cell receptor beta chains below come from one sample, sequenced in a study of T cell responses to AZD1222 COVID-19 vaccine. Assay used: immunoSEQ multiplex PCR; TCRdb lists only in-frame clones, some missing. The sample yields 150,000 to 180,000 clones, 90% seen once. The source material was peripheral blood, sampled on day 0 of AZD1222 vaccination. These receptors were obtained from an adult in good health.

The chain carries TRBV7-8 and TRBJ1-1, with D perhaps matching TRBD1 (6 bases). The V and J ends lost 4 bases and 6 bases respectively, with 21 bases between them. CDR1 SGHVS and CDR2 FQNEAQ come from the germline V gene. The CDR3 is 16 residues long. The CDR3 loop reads CASSYTGSVSYAEAFF. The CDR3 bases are TGTGCCAGCAGCTACACAGGGTCAGTCTCTTACGCTGAAGCTTTCTTT.

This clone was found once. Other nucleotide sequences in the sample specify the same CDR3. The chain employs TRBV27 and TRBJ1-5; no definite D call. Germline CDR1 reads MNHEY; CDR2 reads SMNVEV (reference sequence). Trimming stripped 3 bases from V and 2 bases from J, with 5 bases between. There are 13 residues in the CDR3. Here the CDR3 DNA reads TGTGCCAGCAGTTTTGGTGGCAATCAGCCCCAGCATTTT. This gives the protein CASSFGGNQPQHF.

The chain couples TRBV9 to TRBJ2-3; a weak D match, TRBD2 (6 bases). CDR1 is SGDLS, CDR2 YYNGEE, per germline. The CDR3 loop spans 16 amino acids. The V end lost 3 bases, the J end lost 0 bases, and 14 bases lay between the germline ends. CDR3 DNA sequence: TGTGCCAGCAGCGCAACGGGAGCCAGTAGCACAGATACGCAGTATTTT. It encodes CASSATGASSTDTQYF.

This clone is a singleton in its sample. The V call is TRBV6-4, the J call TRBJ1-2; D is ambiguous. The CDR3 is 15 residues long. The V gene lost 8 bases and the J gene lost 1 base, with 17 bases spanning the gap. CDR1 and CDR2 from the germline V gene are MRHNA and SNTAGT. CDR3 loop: CASPVRAGSNYGYTF. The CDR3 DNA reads TGTGCCAGCCCGGTAAGGGCGGGGAGTAACTATGGCTACACCTTC.

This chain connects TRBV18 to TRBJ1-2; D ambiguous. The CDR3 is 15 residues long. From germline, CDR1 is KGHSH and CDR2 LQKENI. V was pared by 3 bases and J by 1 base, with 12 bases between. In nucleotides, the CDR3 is TGTGCCAGCTCACCGGGAACAGACGTTAACTATGGCTACACCTTC. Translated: CASSPGTDVNYGYTF.

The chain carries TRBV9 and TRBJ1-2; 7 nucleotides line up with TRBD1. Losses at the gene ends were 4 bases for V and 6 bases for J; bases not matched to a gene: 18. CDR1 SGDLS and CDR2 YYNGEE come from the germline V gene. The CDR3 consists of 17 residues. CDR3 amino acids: CASSHPKTGISGDGYTF. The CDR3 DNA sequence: TGTGCCAGCAGCCACCCTAAGACAGGGATCTCTGGGGATGGCTACACCTTC.

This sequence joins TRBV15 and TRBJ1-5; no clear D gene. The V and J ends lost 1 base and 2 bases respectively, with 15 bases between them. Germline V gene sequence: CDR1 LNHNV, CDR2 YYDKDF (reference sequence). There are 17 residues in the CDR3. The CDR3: CATSRVPSGYGNQPQHF. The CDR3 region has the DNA TGTGCCACCAGCAGAGTACCTTCTGGGTATGGCAATCAGCCCCAGCATTTT.

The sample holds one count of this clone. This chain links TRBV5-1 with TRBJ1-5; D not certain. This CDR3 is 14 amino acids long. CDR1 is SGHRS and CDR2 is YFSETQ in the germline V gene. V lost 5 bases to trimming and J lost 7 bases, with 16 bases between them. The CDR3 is CASSLDGGEQPQHF. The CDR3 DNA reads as TGCGCCAGCAGTCTGGACGGCGGGGAGCAGCCCCAGCATTTT.

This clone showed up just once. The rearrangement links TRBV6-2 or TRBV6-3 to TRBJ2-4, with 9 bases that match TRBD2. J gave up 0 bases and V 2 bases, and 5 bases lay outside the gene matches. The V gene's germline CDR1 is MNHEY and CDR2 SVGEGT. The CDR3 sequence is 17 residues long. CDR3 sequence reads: CASSYGGTSLAKNIQYF. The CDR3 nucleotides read TGTGCCAGCAGTTACGGGGGGACTAGCCTAGCCAAAAACATTCAGTACTTC.

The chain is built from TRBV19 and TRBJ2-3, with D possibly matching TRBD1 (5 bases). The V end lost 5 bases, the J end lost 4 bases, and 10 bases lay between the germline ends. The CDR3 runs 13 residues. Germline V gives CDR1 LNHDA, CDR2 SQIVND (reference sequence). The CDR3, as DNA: TGTGCCAGTAGTGACAGTTGGCCAGATACGCAGTATTTT. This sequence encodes CASSDSWPDTQYF.

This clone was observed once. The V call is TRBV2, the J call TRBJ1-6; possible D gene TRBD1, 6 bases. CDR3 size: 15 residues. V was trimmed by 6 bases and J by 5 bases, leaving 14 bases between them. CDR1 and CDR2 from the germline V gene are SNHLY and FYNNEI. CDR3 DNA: TGTGCCAGCAGGTACCGGGACACTAATAATTCACCCCTCCACTTT. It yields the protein CASRYRDTNNSPLHF.

The CDR3 DNA is TGTGCCAGCAGTCTCGACAGGGGCGAGACATATAGCAATCAGCCCCAGCATTTT. It translates to CASSLDRGETYSNQPQHF. The genes are TRBV2 and TRBJ1-5; 8 bases line up with TRBD1. The germline V gene encodes CDR1 SNHLY and CDR2 FYNNEI. After removal of 5 bases from V and 0 bases from J, the junction contained 12 bases not matched to a gene. This CDR3 contains 18 residues.

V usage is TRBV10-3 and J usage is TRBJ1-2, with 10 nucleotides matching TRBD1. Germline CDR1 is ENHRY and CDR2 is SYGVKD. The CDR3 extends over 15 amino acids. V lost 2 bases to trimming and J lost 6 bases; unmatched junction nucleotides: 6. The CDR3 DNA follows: TGTGCCATCAGTGAGAGGGGACAGGGGATAGATGGCTACACCTTC. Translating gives CAISERGQGIDGYTF.

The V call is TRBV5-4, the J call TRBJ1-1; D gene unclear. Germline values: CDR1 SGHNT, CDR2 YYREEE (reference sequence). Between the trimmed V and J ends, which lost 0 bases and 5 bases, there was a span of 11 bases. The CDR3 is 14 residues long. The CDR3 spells CASSLDGPRTEAFF. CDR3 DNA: TGTGCCAGCAGCTTGGACGGCCCTAGGACTGAAGCTTTCTTT.

CDR3 amino acids: CASSLVPLARDTQYF. CDR3 DNA: TGTGCCAGCAGCTTGGTTCCCCTAGCGAGGGATACGCAGTATTTT. This rearrangement joins TRBV5-6 to TRBJ2-3; the D gene is possibly TRBD2 (6 bases). Per germline, CDR1 SGHDT and CDR2 YYEEEE. Trimming pared 0 bases from V and 6 bases from J, leaving 14 bases between. CDR3 size: 15 residues.

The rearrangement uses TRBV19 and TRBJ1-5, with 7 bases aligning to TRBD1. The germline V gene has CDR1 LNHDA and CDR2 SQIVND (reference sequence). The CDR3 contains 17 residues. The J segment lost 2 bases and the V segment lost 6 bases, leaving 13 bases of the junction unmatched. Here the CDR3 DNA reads TGTGCCAGTAGAAACCACAGGGGCCCCGTGGGCAATCAGCCCCAGCATTTT. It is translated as CASRNHRGPVGNQPQHF.

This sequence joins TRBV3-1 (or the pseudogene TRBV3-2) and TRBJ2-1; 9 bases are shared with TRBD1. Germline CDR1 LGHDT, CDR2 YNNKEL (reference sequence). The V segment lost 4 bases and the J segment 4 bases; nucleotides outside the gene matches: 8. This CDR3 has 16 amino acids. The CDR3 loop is CASSRAGDRVYNEQFF. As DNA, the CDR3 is TGTGCCAGCAGCCGGGCGGGGGACAGGGTATACAATGAGCAGTTCTTC.

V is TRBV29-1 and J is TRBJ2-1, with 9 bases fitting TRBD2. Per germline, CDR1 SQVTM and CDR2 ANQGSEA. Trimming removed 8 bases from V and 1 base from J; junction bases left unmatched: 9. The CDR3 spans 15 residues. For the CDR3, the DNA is TGCAGCATAAAACTAGCGGGTAGGTCCTACAATGAGCAGTTCTTC. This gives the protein CSIKLAGRSYNEQFF.